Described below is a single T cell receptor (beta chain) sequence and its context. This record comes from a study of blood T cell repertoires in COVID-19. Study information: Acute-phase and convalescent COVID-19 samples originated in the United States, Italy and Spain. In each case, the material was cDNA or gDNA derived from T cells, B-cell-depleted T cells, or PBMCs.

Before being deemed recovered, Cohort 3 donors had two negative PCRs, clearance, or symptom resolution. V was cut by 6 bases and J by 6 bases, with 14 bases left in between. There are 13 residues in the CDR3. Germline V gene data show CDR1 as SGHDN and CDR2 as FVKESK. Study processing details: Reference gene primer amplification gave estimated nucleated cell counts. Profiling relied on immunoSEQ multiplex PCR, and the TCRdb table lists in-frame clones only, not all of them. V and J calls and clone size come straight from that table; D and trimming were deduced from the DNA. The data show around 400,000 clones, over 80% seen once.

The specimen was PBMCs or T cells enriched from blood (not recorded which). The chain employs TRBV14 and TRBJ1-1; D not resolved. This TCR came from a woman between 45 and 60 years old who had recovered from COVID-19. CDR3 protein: CASSPRYASEAFF. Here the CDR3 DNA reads TGTGCCAGCAGTCCCCGATACGCGTCTGAAGCTTTCTTT.